This record looks at one T cell receptor beta chain sequence and its context. Its target is unknown. TCRdb itself ran the 5' RACE reads through MiXCR, one entry per CDR3 protein. Of 570,000 or so distinct CDR3 sequences listed, 9.6% are singletons. These data come from a study of identical twins. Study results and caveats: Cord blood beta clonotypes present at high abundance carried fewer insertions; no such pattern appeared in memory repertoires. Among out-of-frame alpha sequences shared by twins, low generation probability occurred in excess.

The germline gives CDR1 SGHVS, CDR2 FNYEAQ. V shed 5 bases and J shed 2 bases, with 16 bases lying between them. The CDR3 has 15 amino acids. The same data also went into a second study, on yellow fever vaccine responses in identical twins.

This rearrangement joins TRBV7-6 to TRBJ2-7, with D perhaps matching TRBD1 (7 bases). Sequencing used PBMCs. The clonotype comes from a woman between 18 and 30 years old in good health. The CDR3 bases are TGTGCCAGCAGCCGGGGGACAGCACCTACCTACGAGCAGTACTTC. It translates to CASSRGTAPTYEQYF.